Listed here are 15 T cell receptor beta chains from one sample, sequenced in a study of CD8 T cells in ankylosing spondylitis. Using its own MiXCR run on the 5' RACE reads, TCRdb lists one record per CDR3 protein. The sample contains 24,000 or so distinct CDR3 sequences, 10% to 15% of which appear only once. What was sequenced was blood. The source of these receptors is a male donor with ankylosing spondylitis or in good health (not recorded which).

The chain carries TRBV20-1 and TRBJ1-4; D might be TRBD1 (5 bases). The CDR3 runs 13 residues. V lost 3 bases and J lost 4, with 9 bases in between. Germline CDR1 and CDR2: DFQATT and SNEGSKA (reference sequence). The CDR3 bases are TGCAGTGCTAGGTGGGGGAATAATGAAAAACTGTTTTTT. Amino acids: CSARWGNNEKLFF.

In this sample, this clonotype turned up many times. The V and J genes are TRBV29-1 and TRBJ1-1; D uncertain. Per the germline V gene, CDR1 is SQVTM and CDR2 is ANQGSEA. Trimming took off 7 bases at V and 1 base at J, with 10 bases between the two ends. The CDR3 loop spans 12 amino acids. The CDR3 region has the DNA TGCAGCGCCCTCGCCGGGAACACTGAAGCTTTCTTT. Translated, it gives CSALAGNTEAFF.

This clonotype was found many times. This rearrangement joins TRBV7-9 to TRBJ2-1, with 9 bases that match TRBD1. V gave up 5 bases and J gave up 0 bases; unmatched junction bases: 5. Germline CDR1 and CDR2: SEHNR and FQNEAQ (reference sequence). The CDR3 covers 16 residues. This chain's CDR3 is CASSTWTGVSYNEQFF. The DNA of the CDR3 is TGTGCCAGCAGCACGTGGACAGGGGTCTCCTACAATGAGCAGTTCTTC.

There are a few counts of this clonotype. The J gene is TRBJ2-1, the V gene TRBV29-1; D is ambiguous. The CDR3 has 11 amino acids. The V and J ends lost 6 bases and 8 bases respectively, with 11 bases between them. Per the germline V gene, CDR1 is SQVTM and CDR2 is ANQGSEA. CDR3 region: CSVDPEDEQFF. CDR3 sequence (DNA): TGCAGCGTCGACCCAGAAGATGAGCAGTTCTTC.

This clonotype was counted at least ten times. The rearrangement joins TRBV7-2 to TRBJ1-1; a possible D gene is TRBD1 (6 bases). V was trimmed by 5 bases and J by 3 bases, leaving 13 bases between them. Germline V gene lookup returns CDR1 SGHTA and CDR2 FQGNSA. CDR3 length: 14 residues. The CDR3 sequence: CASSPGGTYTEAFF. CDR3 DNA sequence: TGTGCCAGCAGCCCCGGCGGGACATACACTGAAGCTTTCTTT.

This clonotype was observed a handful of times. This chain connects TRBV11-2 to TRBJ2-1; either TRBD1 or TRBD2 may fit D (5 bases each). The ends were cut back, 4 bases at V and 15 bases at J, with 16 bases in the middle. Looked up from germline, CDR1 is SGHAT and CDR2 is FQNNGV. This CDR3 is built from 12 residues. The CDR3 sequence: CASSWTGTKMFF. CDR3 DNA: TGTGCCAGCAGCTGGACCGGGACCAAAATGTTCTTC.

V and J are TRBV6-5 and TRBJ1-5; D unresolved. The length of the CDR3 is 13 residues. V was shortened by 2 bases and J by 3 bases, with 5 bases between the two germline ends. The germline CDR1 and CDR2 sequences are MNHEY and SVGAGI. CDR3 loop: CASSYRVNQPQHF. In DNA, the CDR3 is TGTGCCAGCAGTTACAGGGTCAATCAGCCCCAGCATTTT.

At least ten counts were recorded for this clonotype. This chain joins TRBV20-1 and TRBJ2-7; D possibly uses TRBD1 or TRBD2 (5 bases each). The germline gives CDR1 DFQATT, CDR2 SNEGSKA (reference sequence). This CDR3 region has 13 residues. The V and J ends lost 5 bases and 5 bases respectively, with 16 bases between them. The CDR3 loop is CSAPGSRANEQYF. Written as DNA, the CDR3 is TGCAGTGCTCCGGGGTCCAGGGCCAACGAGCAGTACTTC.

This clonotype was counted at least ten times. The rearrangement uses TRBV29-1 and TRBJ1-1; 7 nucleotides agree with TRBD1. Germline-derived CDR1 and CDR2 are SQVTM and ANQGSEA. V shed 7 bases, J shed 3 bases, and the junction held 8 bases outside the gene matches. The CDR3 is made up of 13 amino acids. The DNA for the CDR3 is TGCAGCGCCATGGGACAGAGAGACACTGAAGCTTTCTTT. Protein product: CSAMGQRDTEAFF. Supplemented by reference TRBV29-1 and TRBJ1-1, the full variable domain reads SAVISQKPSRDICQRGTSLTIQCQVDSQVTMMFWYRQQPGQSLTLIATANQGSEATYESGFVIDKFPISRPNLTFSTLTVSNMSPEDSSIYLCSAMGQRDTEAFFGQGTRLTVV.

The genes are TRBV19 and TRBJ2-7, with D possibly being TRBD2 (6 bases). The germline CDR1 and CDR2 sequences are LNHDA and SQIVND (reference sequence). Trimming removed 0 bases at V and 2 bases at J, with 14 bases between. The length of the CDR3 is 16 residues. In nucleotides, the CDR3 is TGTGCCAGTAGTATAGAAGGAGGGACGGGAGCCTACGAGCAGTACTTC. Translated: CASSIEGGTGAYEQYF.

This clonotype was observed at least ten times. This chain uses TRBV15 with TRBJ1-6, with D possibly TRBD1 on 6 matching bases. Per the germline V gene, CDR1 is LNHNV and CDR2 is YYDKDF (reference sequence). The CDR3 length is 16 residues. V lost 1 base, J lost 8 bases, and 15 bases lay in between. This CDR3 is CATSRVFTGRDSPLHF. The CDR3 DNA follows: TGTGCCACCAGCAGAGTCTTCACAGGGCGGGATTCACCCCTCCACTTT.

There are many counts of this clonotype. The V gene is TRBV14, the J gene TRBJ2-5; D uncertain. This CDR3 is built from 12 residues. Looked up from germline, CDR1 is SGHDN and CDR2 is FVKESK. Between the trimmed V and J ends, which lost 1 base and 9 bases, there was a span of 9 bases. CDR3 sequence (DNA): TGTGCCAGCAGCCAAGTCGACGCGGCCCAGTACTTC. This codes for CASSQVDAAQYF.

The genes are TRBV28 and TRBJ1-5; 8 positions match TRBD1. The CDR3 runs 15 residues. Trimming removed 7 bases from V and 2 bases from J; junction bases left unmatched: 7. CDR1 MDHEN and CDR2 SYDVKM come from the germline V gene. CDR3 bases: TGTGCCAGCACCTACAGGGGGAATGGCAATCAGCCCCAGCATTTT. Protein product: CASTYRGNGNQPQHF.

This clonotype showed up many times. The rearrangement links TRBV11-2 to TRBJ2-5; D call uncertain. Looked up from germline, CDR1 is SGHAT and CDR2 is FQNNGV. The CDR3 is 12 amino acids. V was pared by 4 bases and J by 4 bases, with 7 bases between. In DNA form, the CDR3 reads TGTGCCAGCAGCTCGATTCGAGAGACCCAGTACTTC. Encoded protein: CASSSIRETQYF.

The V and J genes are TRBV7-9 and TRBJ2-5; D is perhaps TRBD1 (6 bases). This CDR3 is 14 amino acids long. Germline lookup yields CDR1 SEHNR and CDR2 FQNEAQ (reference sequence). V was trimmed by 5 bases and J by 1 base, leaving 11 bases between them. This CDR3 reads CASSRRGRQETQYF. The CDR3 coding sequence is TGTGCCAGCAGCCGCAGGGGCCGCCAAGAGACCCAGTACTTC.